This note documents a single T cell receptor beta chain sequence. This entry belongs to a study of blood T cell repertoires in COVID-19. Study as a whole: There were acute and convalescent COVID-19 samples, and they came from the United States, Italy and Spain.

Per the authors' pipeline: Amplification of reference gene primers provided the estimated nucleated cell counts. Data came from immunoSEQ multiplex PCR; TCRdb stores just in-frame clones and leaves some out. From that table come the V and J calls and clone size; the DNA was used to work out D and trimming. The profile shows 52,000 or so clones, 85% to 90% of them singletons. The specimen was peripheral blood. The clonotype originates from a human donor in a cohort sampled during active COVID-19.

CDR3 sequence: CASSPGLAGGAYNEQFF. The DNA of the CDR3 is TGTGCCAGCAGCCCGGGACTAGCGGGAGGGGCCTACAATGAGCAGTTCTTC. The genes are TRBV5-6 and TRBJ2-1; 16 nucleotides align to TRBD2. The CDR3 is 17 residues long. Trimming took 4 bases from V and 2 from J; bases not matched to a gene: 3. Germline-derived CDR1 and CDR2 are SGHDT and YYEEEE.